Sequencing of this T cell receptor (beta chain) was carried out in a study (dated by TCRdb to 2015 to 2016). CDR1 SGHRS and CDR2 YFSETQ are derived from the germline V gene. V loses 2 bases, J loses 7 bases, and the germline ends lie 12 bases apart. The CDR3 sequence holds 13 residues, the cysteine and phenylalanine included. Only the CDR3 DNA is retained, 39 bases long and in frame from the first base. Library prep was done by RT-PCR. The reads were generated on an Illumina MiSeq. Using fastp trimming at Q25 and MiXCR clonotype assembly, TCRdb reanalyzed the public sequencing data and kept in-frame beta chains. Entries are consolidated by CDR3 protein sequence, retaining the most common genes and DNA. The sample data list approximately 720,000 distinct CDR3 sequences, and 14% of these were observed just once. Roughly 3.9% of the sample belongs to the ten largest clones. This clonotype was picked up many times. The antigen this receptor binds is unknown. Qualities for individual bases were not recorded, and no much larger clone is one base off.

Here the chain combines TRBV5-1 and TRBJ1-2; a weak D assignment points to TRBD1 (5 bases agree). The sample consisted of memory CD4+ T cells from blood. The receptor comes from a female donor in good health, serving as a healthy control. CDR3 sequence: CASSFRGEGGYTF. The sequenced DNA is TGCGCCAGCAGCTTTAGAGGGGAAGGTGGCTACACCTTC. When the CDR3 is completed using the reference TRBV5-1 and TRBJ1-2 genes on either side, the full variable domain is KAGVTQTPRYLIKTRGQQVTLSCSPISGHRSVSWYQQTPGQGLQFLFEYFSETQRNKGNFPGRFSGRQFSNSRSEMNVSTLELGDSALYLCASSFRGEGGYTFGSGTRLTVV.